These T cell receptor beta chains were read from a single sample in a study of OX40 agonist ivuxolimab in advanced cancers. Some clones are missing from TCRdb's copy, which holds only in-frame ones; the method was immunoSEQ multiplex PCR. Counted here are about 45,000 clones, around 89% occurring once; the ten biggest clones make up around 17%. The sequences come from CD4+ or CD8+ T cells sorted from blood, collected in a trial of the OX40 agonist ivuxolimab. These receptors were taken from an adult with an advanced solid tumor such as melanoma, head and neck, liver or kidney cancer. Both conserved end residues are part of each CDR3. D genes are given only for firm matches.

d_gene | j_gene | v_gene | len | CDR3aa
. | TRBJ1-2 | TRBV7-2 | 14 | CASSLVGRAIGYTF
. | TRBJ1-5 | TRBV28 | 15 | CASSWLGGSNQPQHF
. | TRBJ1-2 | TRBV4-1 | 14 | CASSPPRGNYGYTF
TRBD2 | TRBJ2-2 | TRBV5-1 | 18 | CASSYPLAGAANTGELFF
. | TRBJ2-3 | TRBV21-1 | 17 | CASSKAIPGVSTDTQYF
. | TRBJ2-2 | TRBV2 | 14 | CASSERENTGELFF
. | TRBJ1-1 | TRBV6-1 | 14 | CASSEEFMNTEAFF
TRBD2 | TRBJ2-2 | TRBV10-3 | 16 | CAILNRGRDGTGELFF
. | TRBJ2-2 | TRBV7-6 | 15 | CASSLGTDYTGELFF
. | TRBJ2-6 | TRBV6-1 | 14 | CASSELGGANVLTF
TRBD1 | TRBJ1-1 | TRBV10-3 | 14 | CAISKGQKNTEAFF
. | TRBJ2-7 | TRBV5-4 | 12 | CASSYGRDREYF
TRBD2 | TRBJ2-2 | TRBV11-2 | 18 | CASSPETTREVGTGELFF
. | TRBJ2-1 | TRBV2 | 15 | CASSVADISYNEQFF
. | TRBJ2-7 | TRBV5-5 | 15 | CASSLSGTSPYEQYF
TRBD1 | TRBJ1-1 | TRBV5-1 | 15 | CASSPDRDRGKTAFF
. | TRBJ2-7 | TRBV7-9 | 12 | CASSYPGYEQYF
TRBD1 | TRBJ2-7 | TRBV13 | 14 | CASSFGTGLVEQYF
TRBD2 | TRBJ2-7 | TRBV4-2 | 16 | CASSQDPPQRGGEQYF
. | TRBJ2-1 | TRBV4-1 | 16 | CASSLLTSASYNEQFF
TRBD2 | TRBJ2-1 | TRBV5-5 | 15 | CASSLGIAGYNEQFF
. | TRBJ2-1 | TRBV29-1 | 12 | CSVGLAYNEQFF
TRBD2 | TRBJ2-3 | TRBV5-1 | 14 | CASSFRGGQDTQYF
. | TRBJ1-1 | TRBV2 | 16 | CASIPGPFGENTEAFF
. | TRBJ2-7 | TRBV4-1 | 15 | CASSQERGLKEEQYF
TRBD1 | TRBJ2-7 | TRBV11-2 | 15 | CASSPWTGGSYEQYF
. | TRBJ2-7 | TRBV11-2 | 13 | CASSPDGSYEQYF
. | TRBJ2-2 | TRBV7-9 | 14 | CASSSRQDTGELFF
. | TRBJ2-3 | TRBV12-5 | 12 | CASGFGREAREF
TRBD2 | TRBJ2-2 | TRBV19 | 17 | CASSISLAGGNTGELFF
. | TRBJ1-5 | TRBV27 | 14 | CASSRPGGNQPQHF
TRBD1 | TRBJ1-2 | TRBV5-1 | 16 | CASSLAQGAKDYGYTF
. | TRBJ1-1 | TRBV27 | 15 | CASSLGVGASTEAFF
TRBD2 | TRBJ2-5 | TRBV11-2 | 18 | CASSLSGGGVSLIETQYF
TRBD1 | TRBJ1-2 | TRBV5-1 | 18 | CASSSYTRQGGDNYGYTF
. | TRBJ2-7 | TRBV19 | 14 | CASSMSSEPLEQYF
. | TRBJ2-7 | TRBV27 | 13 | CASSYGRSEEQYF
. | TRBJ1-5 | TRBV4-1 | 16 | CASSQVWSGPGQPQHF
. | TRBJ2-1 | TRBV6-5 | 15 | CASTETGEARNEQFF